Presented here are 16 T cell receptor beta chains from one specimen sequenced in a study of blood T cell repertoires in COVID-19. The table came from immunoSEQ multiplex PCR; TCRdb's copy has only in-frame clones and leaves some out. This sample has 76,000 or so clones, with approximately 80% found just once. The material sequenced was peripheral blood. The receptor set was obtained from a man aged 50 to 60 with acute or convalescent COVID-19.

This chain connects TRBV3-1 (or the pseudogene TRBV3-2) to TRBJ2-7, with a possible D match to TRBD1 (5 bases). V shed 4 bases and J shed 0 bases, with 7 bases lying between them. The CDR3 covers 13 residues. Germline values: CDR1 LGHDT, CDR2 YNNKEL (reference sequence). Written as DNA, the CDR3 is TGTGCCAGCAGCCTAGGGGACTCCTACGAGCAGTACTTC. Translating gives CASSLGDSYEQYF.

The V call is TRBV19, the J call TRBJ2-4, with a possible D match to TRBD1 (6 bases). The V end was cut by 3 bases, the J end by 1 base, with 10 bases between. The CDR3 is 15 residues long. Germline assignment: CDR1 LNHDA and CDR2 SQIVND (reference sequence). CDR3 sequence (DNA): TGTGCCAGTAGTATTGAGGGGGATGCCAAAAACATTCAGTACTTC. Translated, it gives CASSIEGDAKNIQYF. The full variable domain, rest sourced from reference TRBV19 and TRBJ2-4, is DGGITQSPKYLFRKEGQNVTLSCEQNLNHDAMYWYRQDPGQGLRLIYYSQIVNDFQKGDIAEGYSVSREKKESFPLTVTSAQKNPTAFYLCASSIEGDAKNIQYFGAGTRLSVL.

The rearrangement joins TRBV10-1 to TRBJ1-5; unclear D gene. V lost 4 bases and J lost 5, with 15 bases in between. The CDR3 is made up of 15 amino acids. The germline V gene encodes CDR1 WNHNN and CDR2 SYGVQD (reference sequence). CDR3 nucleotide sequence: TGCGCCAGCAGTGGTCCCACGGATGCGGATCAGCCCCAGCATTTT. It codes for CASSGPTDADQPQHF.

The sample holds a few counts of this clone. The chain is built from TRBV4-1 and TRBJ1-2, with D possibly being TRBD1 (5 bases). CDR1 MGHRA and CDR2 YSYEKL come from the germline V gene. The CDR3 has 15 residues. Deletions cut 4 bases from V and 3 bases from J, with 15 bases between. The CDR3 coding sequence is TGCGCCAGCAGCCCGGACACCCTCTTATACTATGGCTACACCTTC. Translation: CASSPDTLLYYGYTF.

The V and J genes are TRBV11-2 and TRBJ2-7; D is unclear. Looked up from germline, CDR1 is SGHAT and CDR2 is FQNNGV. V shed 1 base and J shed 3 bases, with 16 bases lying between them. The CDR3 contains 16 residues. The CDR3 DNA is TGTGCCAGCAGCTTAGGAAAAGGTGAGAGGTTCTACGAGCAGTACTTC. It yields the protein CASSLGKGERFYEQYF.

This rearrangement joins TRBV5-6 to TRBJ1-2; D not certain. Trimming left V 2 bases short and J 8 bases short, with 7 bases between. The germline V gene encodes CDR1 SGHDT and CDR2 YYEEEE. The CDR3 totals 11 residues. The CDR3 DNA sequence: TGTGCCAGCAGCTTAGCGGACGGCTACACCTTC. It specifies CASSLADGYTF.

The chain couples TRBV3-1 (or the pseudogene TRBV3-2) to TRBJ1-3; D is undetermined. The CDR3 extends over 13 amino acids. V dropped 10 bases and J dropped 5 bases, with 15 bases sitting between them. Germline V CDR1 and CDR2: LGHDT, YNNKEL (reference sequence). In DNA, the CDR3 is TGTGCCACCCGACGGGATTTTCGAAACACCATATATTTT. Translated: CATRRDFRNTIYF.

The chain joins TRBV29-1 to TRBJ1-3, with D maybe TRBD1 (6 bases). The CDR3 spans 16 residues. CDR1 is SQVTM, CDR2 ANQGSEA, per germline. V was pared by 3 bases and J by 6 bases, with 21 bases between. CDR3 nucleotides: TGCAGCGTTGATTCGCCTCGGGCAGGGGTGGAAAACACCATATATTTT. Encoded protein: CSVDSPRAGVENTIYF.

J is TRBJ2-5 and V is TRBV5-8, with 11 nucleotides matching TRBD1. With 5 bases clipped from V and 4 bases from J, the junction kept 7 bases outside the gene matches. The CDR3 totals 15 residues. The germline V gene encodes CDR1 SGHTS and CDR2 YDEGEE. CDR3 DNA sequence: TGTGCCAGCAGTCTCCGGACAGGGGGCACAGAGACCCAGTACTTC. It encodes CASSLRTGGTETQYF.

This sequence joins TRBV7-2 and TRBJ1-2, with 10 bases lining up with TRBD1. Germline values: CDR1 SGHTA, CDR2 FQGNSA. CDR3 length equals 15 residues. V lost 4 bases and J lost 6; bases outside the gene matches: 8. CDR3 nucleotides: TGTGCCAGCAGCTCCTATCAGGGACAGGGGAATGGCTACACCTTC. It codes for CASSSYQGQGNGYTF.

This rearrangement joins TRBV19 to TRBJ1-2, with D maybe TRBD1 (6 bases). Germline V gene data show CDR1 as LNHDA and CDR2 as SQIVND (reference sequence). The CDR3 covers 14 residues. V was trimmed by 7 bases and J by 0 bases, leaving 12 bases between them. The CDR3 loop is CASTRQAANYGYTF. The CDR3 bases are TGTGCCAGTACCCGACAGGCCGCTAACTATGGCTACACCTTC.

CDR3 coding DNA: TGTGCCAGCAGACCACAGGGGAATCGAGGAGCTTTCTTT. Translated, it gives CASRPQGNRGAFF. This chain links TRBV6-5 with TRBJ1-1; 7 bases are a match to TRBD1. CDR1 and CDR2 (germline): MNHEY, SVGAGI. CDR3 length equals 13 residues. V lost 6 bases to trimming and J lost 10 bases; unmatched junction nucleotides: 11.

The V call is TRBV27, the J call TRBJ2-1; perhaps TRBD2 as D (5 bases). The CDR3 extends over 13 amino acids. Per germline, CDR1 MNHEY and CDR2 SMNVEV (reference sequence). V was shortened by 6 bases and J by 7 bases, with 13 bases between the two germline ends. Here the CDR3 reads CASRRAGRNEQFF. In DNA form, the CDR3 reads TGTGCCAGCAGACGGGCGGGTCGGAATGAGCAGTTCTTC.

The J gene is TRBJ1-4, the V gene TRBV6-5; no clear D. Germline CDR1 reads MNHEY; CDR2 reads SVGAGI. The CDR3 extends over 14 amino acids. Trimming took 5 bases from V and 11 from J, leaving 18 bases between them. CDR3 sequence: CASSTRARERKLFF. In DNA, the CDR3 is TGTGCCAGCAGTACCCGGGCCCGCGAGCGGAAACTGTTTTTT.

This clone was picked up a small number of times. The rearrangement joins TRBV7-9 to TRBJ1-2, with D perhaps matching TRBD1 (6 bases). This CDR3 contains 14 residues. In germline, CDR1 is SEHNR, CDR2 FQNEAQ (reference sequence). Trimming took off 3 bases at V and 3 bases at J, with 11 bases between the two ends. CDR3 nucleotides: TGTGCCAGCAGCTTGGACAGTTGGGACTATGGCTACACCTTC. It is translated as CASSLDSWDYGYTF. Based on the CDR3 plus reference TRBV7-9 and TRBJ1-2, the full variable domain is DTGVSQNPRHKITKRGQNVTFRCDPISEHNRLYWYRQTLGQGPEFLTYFQNEAQLEKSRLLSDRFSAERPKGSFSTLEIQRTEQGDSAMYLCASSLDSWDYGYTFGSGTRLTVV.

The chain has TRBV18 and TRBJ2-7; TRBD1 matches at 9 bases. Trimming took 3 bases from V and 5 from J; bases not matched to a gene: 8. Germline V gives CDR1 KGHSH, CDR2 LQKENI. This CDR3 has 15 amino acids. The CDR3: CASSPPGQGFHEQYF. The CDR3 DNA is TGTGCCAGCTCACCTCCGGGACAGGGTTTCCACGAGCAGTACTTC.